The sequence of this T cell receptor (beta chain) was determined in a study of T cells and Merkel cell carcinoma outcomes (dated by TCRdb to between 2020 and 2021). Regarding the complete study: The tumor T-cell repertoire, together with T-cell density, was examined as a predictor of clinical outcome in patients with Merkel cell carcinoma. General conclusions and limits of the study: T-cell repertoire features combined with T-cell density were reported to predict clinical outcomes in Merkel cell carcinoma patients.

A note on this clone: It lacks a known antigen. Sequence at one end of the junction differs from germline and may be a read error.

Based on the germline V gene (reference sequence), the CDR1 and CDR2 sequences are SEHNR and FQNEAQ. The CDR3, cysteine through phenylalanine, is 13 amino acids long. The retained sequence is limited to the CDR3, 39 bases, with the frame set at the first base. The library relied on the immunoSEQ multiplex PCR assay. In its TCRdb copy, this immuneACCESS table keeps in-frame sequences only and misses some clones. Where compared with another copy, unresolved V genes explain less than half of these, and the others have no known cause. The sample yields just over 15,000 clones; about 89% were counted once. 7.9% of the sample belongs to the ten largest clones. The samples were taken from patients with Merkel cell carcinoma.

The TCR sequence derives from a human donor with Merkel cell carcinoma. Sequences were obtained from tumor tissue from Merkel cell carcinoma. Recombination connected TRBV7-9 to TRBJ1-2, with an unclear D gene assignment. The CDR3 protein: CASSLETNYGYTF. The bases are TGTGCCAGTAGCTTAGAGACGAACTATGGCTACACCTTC. The CDR3, completed at both ends by the reference TRBV7-9 and TRBJ1-2 genes, gives the full variable domain DTGVSQNPRHKITKRGQNVTFRCDPISEHNRLYWYRQTLGQGPEFLTYFQNEAQLEKSRLLSDRFSAERPKGSFSTLEIQRTEQGDSAMYLCASSLETNYGYTFGSGTRLTVV.